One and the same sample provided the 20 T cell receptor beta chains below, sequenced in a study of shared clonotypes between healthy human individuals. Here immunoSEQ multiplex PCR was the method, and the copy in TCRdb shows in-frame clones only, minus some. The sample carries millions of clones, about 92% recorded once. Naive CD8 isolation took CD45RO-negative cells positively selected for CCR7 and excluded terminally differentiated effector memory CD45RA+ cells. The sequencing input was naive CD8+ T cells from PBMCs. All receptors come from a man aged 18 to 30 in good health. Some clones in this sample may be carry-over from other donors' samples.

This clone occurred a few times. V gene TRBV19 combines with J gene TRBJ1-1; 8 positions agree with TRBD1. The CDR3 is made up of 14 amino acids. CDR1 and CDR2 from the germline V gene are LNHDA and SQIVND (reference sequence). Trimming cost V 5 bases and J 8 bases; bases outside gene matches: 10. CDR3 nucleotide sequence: TGTGCCAGTAGTTCTCTGACAGGGGCGGTGGAAGCTTTCTTT. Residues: CASSSLTGAVEAFF. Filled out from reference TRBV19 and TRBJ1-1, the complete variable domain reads DGGITQSPKYLFRKEGQNVTLSCEQNLNHDAMYWYRQDPGQGLRLIYYSQIVNDFQKGDIAEGYSVSREKKESFPLTVTSAQKNPTAFYLCASSSLTGAVEAFFGQGTRLTVV.

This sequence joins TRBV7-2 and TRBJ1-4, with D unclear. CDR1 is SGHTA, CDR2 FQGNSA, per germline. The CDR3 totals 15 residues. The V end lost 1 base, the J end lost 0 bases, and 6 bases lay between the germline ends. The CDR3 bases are TGTGCCAGCAGCTTAGGGATGACAACTAATGAAAAACTGTTTTTT. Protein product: CASSLGMTTNEKLFF.

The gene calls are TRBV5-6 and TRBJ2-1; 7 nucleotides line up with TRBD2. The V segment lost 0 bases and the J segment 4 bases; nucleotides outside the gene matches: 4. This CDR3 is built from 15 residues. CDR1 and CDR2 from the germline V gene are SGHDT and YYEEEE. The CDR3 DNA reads TGTGCCAGCAGCTTGGGACTAGCTATTTACAATGAGCAGTTCTTC. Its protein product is CASSLGLAIYNEQFF. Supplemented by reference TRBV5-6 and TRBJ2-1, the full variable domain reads DAGVTQSPTHLIKTRGQQVTLRCSPKSGHDTVSWYQQALGQGPQFIFQYYEEEERQRGNFPDRFSGHQFPNYSSELNVNALLLGDSALYLCASSLGLAIYNEQFFGPGTRLTVL.

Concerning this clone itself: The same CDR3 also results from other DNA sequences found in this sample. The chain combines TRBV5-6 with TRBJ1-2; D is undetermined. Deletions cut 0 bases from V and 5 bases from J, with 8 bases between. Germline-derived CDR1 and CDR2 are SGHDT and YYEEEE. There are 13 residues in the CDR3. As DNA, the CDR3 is TGTGCCAGCAGCTTGGAGTCAGCTTATGGCTACACCTTC. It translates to CASSLESAYGYTF.

The CDR3 loop reads CASSIGEGVGTEAFF. The CDR3 coding sequence is TGTGCCAGTAGTATAGGAGAGGGGGTAGGCACTGAAGCTTTCTTT. The V gene is TRBV19, the J gene TRBJ1-1; D is perhaps TRBD1 (6 bases). V lost 1 base and J lost 4, with 13 bases in between. The CDR3 is 15 amino acids. Looked up from germline, CDR1 is LNHDA and CDR2 is SQIVND (reference sequence).

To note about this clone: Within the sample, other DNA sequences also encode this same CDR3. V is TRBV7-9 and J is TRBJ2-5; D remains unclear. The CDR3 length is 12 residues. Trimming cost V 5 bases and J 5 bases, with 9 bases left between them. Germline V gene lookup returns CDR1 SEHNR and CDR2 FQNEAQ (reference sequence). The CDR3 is CASSPPRETQYF. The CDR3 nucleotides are TGTGCCAGCAGCCCCCCCCGCGAGACCCAGTACTTC.

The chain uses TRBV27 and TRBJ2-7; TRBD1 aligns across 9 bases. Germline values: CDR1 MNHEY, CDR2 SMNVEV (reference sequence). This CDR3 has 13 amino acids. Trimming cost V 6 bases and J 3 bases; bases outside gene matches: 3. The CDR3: CASRGQGRYEQYF. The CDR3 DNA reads TGTGCCAGCAGAGGACAGGGGCGCTACGAGCAGTACTTC.

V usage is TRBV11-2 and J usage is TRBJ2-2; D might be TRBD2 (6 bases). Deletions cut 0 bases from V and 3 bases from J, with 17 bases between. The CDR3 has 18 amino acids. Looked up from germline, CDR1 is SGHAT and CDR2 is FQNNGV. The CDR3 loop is CASSLDQSREQDTGELFF. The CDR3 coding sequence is TGTGCCAGCAGCTTAGATCAAAGCCGGGAGCAGGACACCGGGGAGCTGTTTTTT.

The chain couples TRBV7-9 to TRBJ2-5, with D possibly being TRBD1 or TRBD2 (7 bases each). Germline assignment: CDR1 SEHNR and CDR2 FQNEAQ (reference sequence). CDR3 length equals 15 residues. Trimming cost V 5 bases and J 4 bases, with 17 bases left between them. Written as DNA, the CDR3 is TGTGCCAGCAGCCCCTTCGACAGGGAGGGAGAGACCCAGTACTTC. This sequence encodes CASSPFDREGETQYF.

In DNA form, the CDR3 reads TGCGCCAGCAGTTTCTTCCTTTTCGACGAGCAGTACTTC. This sequence encodes CASSFFLFDEQYF. The chain combines TRBV10-1 with TRBJ2-7; D call uncertain. The CDR3 covers 13 residues. In germline, CDR1 is WNHNN, CDR2 SYGVQD (reference sequence). V gave up 5 bases and J gave up 5 bases, with 13 bases separating them.

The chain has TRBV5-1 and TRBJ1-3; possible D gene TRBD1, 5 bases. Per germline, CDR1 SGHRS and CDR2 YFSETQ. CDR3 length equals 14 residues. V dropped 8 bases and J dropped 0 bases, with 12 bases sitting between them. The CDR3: CASKEGASGNTIYF. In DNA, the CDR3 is TGCGCCAGTAAGGAAGGGGCCTCTGGAAACACCATATATTTT. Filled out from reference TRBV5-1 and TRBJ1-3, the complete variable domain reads KAGVTQTPRYLIKTRGQQVTLSCSPISGHRSVSWYQQTPGQGLQFLFEYFSETQRNKGNFPGRFSGRQFSNSRSEMNVSTLELGDSALYLCASKEGASGNTIYFGEGSWLTVV.

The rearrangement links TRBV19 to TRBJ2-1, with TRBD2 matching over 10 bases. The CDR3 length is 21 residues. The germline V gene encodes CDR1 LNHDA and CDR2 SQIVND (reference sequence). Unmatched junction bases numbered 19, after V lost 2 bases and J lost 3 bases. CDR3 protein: CASSITLPQREGRRGYNEQFF. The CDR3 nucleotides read TGTGCCAGTAGTATAACCCTCCCCCAGCGGGAGGGCCGACGGGGCTACAATGAGCAGTTCTTC. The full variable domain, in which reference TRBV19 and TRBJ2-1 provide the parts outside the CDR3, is DGGITQSPKYLFRKEGQNVTLSCEQNLNHDAMYWYRQDPGQGLRLIYYSQIVNDFQKGDIAEGYSVSREKKESFPLTVTSAQKNPTAFYLCASSITLPQREGRRGYNEQFFGPGTRLTVL.

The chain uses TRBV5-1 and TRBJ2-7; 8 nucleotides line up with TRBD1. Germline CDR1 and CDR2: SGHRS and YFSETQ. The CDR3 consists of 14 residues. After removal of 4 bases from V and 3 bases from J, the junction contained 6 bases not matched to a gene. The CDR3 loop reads CASSDRDRNYEQYF. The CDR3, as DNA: TGCGCCAGCAGCGACCGGGACAGGAACTACGAGCAGTACTTC.

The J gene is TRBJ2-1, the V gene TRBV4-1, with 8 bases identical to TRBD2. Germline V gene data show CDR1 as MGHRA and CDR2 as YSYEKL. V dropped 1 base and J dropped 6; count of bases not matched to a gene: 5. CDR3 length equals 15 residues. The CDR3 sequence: CASSQGAGRANEQFF. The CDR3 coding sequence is TGCGCCAGCAGCCAAGGGGCCGGGAGGGCCAATGAGCAGTTCTTC.

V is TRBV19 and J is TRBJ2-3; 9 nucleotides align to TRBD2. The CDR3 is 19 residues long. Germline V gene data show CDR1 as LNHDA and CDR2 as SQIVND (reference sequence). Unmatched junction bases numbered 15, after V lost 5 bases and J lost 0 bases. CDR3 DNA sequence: TGTGCCAGTAGTTCTCTAGCGGGACAAATCATTACTAGCACAGATACGCAGTATTTT. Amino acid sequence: CASSSLAGQIITSTDTQYF.

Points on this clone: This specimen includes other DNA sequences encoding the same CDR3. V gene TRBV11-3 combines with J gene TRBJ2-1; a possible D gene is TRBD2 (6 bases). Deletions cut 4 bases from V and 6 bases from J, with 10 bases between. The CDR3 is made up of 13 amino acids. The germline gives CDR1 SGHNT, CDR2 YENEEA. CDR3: CASSSRDSNEQFF. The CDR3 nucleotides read TGTGCCAGCAGCTCCCGGGACTCCAATGAGCAGTTCTTC.

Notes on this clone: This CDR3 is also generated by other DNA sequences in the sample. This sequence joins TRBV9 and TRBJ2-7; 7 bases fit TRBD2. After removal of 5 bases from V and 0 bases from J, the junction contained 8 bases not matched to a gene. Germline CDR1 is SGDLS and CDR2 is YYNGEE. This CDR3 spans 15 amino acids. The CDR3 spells CASSLSGRSSYEQYF. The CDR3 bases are TGTGCCAGCAGTCTTAGCGGGCGGAGCTCCTACGAGCAGTACTTC.

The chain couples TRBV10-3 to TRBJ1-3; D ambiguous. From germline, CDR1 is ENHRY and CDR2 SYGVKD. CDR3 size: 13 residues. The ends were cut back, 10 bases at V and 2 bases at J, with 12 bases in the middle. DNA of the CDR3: TGTGCCACCCGAGAAGGACCTGGAAACACCATATATTTT. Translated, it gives CATREGPGNTIYF.

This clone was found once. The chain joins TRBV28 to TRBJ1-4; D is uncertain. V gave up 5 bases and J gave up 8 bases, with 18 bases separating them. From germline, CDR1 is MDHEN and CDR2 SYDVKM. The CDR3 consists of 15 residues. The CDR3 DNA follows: TGTGCCAGCAGTCCATCACAAGGTCGGCGGGAAAAACTGTTTTTT. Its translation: CASSPSQGRREKLFF.

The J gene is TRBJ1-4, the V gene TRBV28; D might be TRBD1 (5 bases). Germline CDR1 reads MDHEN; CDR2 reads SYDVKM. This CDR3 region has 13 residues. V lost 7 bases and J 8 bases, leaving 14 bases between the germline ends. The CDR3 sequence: CASKGQEREKLFF. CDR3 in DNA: TGTGCCAGCAAGGGGCAGGAGAGAGAAAAACTGTTTTTT.